This is a list of T cell receptor beta chains from one sample in a study of cytomegalovirus exposure and HLA in healthy donors. Method: immunoSEQ multiplex PCR; TCRdb's copy keeps in-frame clones and lacks some. The sample yields 150,000 to 200,000 clones, 80% to 90% seen once. Sequencing input: PBMCs. The receptors were gathered from a male donor in good health and CMV-seronegative. Each CDR3 is given with its conserved first and last residue. Fields, in order: clone size, D gene, J gene, V gene, CDR3 protein, CDR3 DNA. The D gene is left open where the match is weak. The size of a clone is reported for some rows only, either as once, few or many, or as a class for expanded clones.

.,TRBD2,TRBJ2-5,TRBV5-6,CASSRGLARETQYF,TGTGCCAGCAGCCGGGGACTAGCCCGGGAGACCCAGTACTTC
.,.,TRBJ1-2,TRBV4-3,CASSRGDGPYGYTF,TGCGCCAGCAGCCGAGGAGACGGTCCATATGGCTACACCTTC
.,.,TRBJ2-1,TRBV7-9,CASSFVLLAPNEQFF,TGTGCCAGCAGCTTTGTACTATTAGCTCCCAATGAGCAGTTCTTC
once,TRBD1,TRBJ1-6,TRBV5-1,CASSLGGGGVPYSPLHF,TGCGCCAGCAGCTTGGGTGGAGGGGGCGTTCCGTATTCACCCCTCCACTTT
.,TRBD2,TRBJ2-2,TRBV10-3,CATSGGTSTGELFF,TGTGCCACCTCGGGGGGAACCAGCACCGGGGAGCTGTTTTTT
.,TRBD1,TRBJ2-1,TRBV6-5,CASISGRGLRNGQFF,TGTGCCAGCATCTCTGGCAGGGGGCTTAGAAATGGGCAGTTCTTC
.,.,TRBJ2-2,TRBV18,CASSTSQAGELFF,TGTGCCAGCTCCACCAGTCAGGCCGGGGAGCTGTTTTTT
.,TRBD1,TRBJ2-7,TRBV18,CASSSGTGFYEQYF,TGTGCCAGCTCGTCCGGGACAGGGTTTTACGAGCAGTACTTC
.,TRBD1,TRBJ1-1,TRBV6-5,CASVRQGVNTEAFF,TGTGCCAGCGTCCGACAGGGTGTGAACACTGAAGCTTTCTTT
.,.,TRBJ1-2,TRBV28,CASSKQGKGYTF,TGTGCCAGCAGTAAGCAGGGCAAGGGCTACACCTTC
.,TRBD1,TRBJ1-4,TRBV9,CASSRTRGQARGPNEKLFF,TGTGCCAGCAGCCGAACGAGAGGACAGGCGAGGGGTCCTAATGAAAAACTGTTTTTT
.,TRBD2,TRBJ2-2,TRBV11-3,CASSTSGSNTGELFF,TGTGCCAGCAGCACTAGCGGTTCGAACACCGGGGAGCTGTTTTTT
.,TRBD2,TRBJ2-7,TRBV28,CASSLSTSGRYNEQYF,TGTGCCAGCAGTTTAAGCACTAGCGGGAGGTATAACGAGCAGTACTTC
.,TRBD1,TRBJ2-7,TRBV5-1,CASSLAGTDKVGEQYF,TGCGCCAGCAGCTTGGCTGGGACAGACAAGGTAGGGGAGCAGTACTTC
.,TRBD2,TRBJ2-7,TRBV11-2,CASSPHGGSTYEQYF,TGTGCCAGCAGCCCCCATGGCGGGAGCACGTACGAGCAGTACTTC
.,TRBD1,TRBJ2-3,TRBV9,CASSATGWGTDTQYF,TGTGCCAGCAGCGCGACAGGGTGGGGCACAGATACGCAGTATTTT
once,.,TRBJ2-3,TRBV7-2,CASSLRGGHTDTQYF,TGTGCCAGCAGCTTACGAGGGGGACACACAGATACGCAGTATTTT
.,.,TRBJ2-3,TRBV5-1,CASSLDGVWLEPDTQYF,TGCGCCAGCAGCTTGGACGGCGTTTGGCTAGAGCCAGATACGCAGTATTTT
.,.,TRBJ1-1,TRBV27,CASSPTENTEAFF,TGTGCCAGCAGTCCGACAGAGAACACTGAAGCTTTCTTT
.,TRBD2,TRBJ2-1,TRBV7-8,CASSLILAGVVGNEQFF,TGTGCCAGCAGCCTCATTCTAGCGGGAGTGGTGGGGAATGAGCAGTTCTTC
.,TRBD2,TRBJ2-3,TRBV13,CASSLTSGGDTQYF,TGTGCCAGCAGCCTTACTAGCGGGGGGGATACGCAGTATTTT
.,TRBD1,TRBJ1-1,TRBV5-4,CASSRGTGVTEAFF,TGTGCCAGCAGCCGCGGGACAGGGGTCACTGAAGCTTTCTTT
.,TRBD1,TRBJ2-7,TRBV29-1,CSVEERNRGSYEQYF,TGCAGCGTTGAAGAAAGAAACAGGGGGTCCTACGAGCAGTACTTC
.,TRBD1,TRBJ1-5,TRBV5-6,CASSLAGGGQPQHF,TGTGCCAGCAGCTTAGCAGGGGGCGGACAGCCCCAGCATTTT
.,.,TRBJ2-5,TRBV15,CATSDPVGQETQYF,TGTGCCACCTCCGATCCGGTCGGGCAAGAGACCCAGTACTTC
.,TRBD1,TRBJ2-5,TRBV11-2,CASSSLTGQGAQETQYF,TGTGCCAGCAGCTCCTTAACTGGACAGGGGGCACAAGAGACCCAGTACTTC
.,TRBD1,TRBJ1-4,TRBV29-1,CSVDPTGRSEKLFF,TGCAGCGTCGACCCGACAGGGAGGAGTGAAAAACTGTTTTTT
.,TRBD1,TRBJ1-5,TRBV2,CASRATGSNQPQHF,TGTGCCAGCAGGGCGACAGGGTCCAATCAGCCCCAGCATTTT
.,TRBD2,TRBJ2-5,TRBV6-1,CASSAVGLAGSETQYF,TGTGCCAGCAGTGCGGTGGGACTAGCGGGGTCGGAGACCCAGTACTTC
once,.,TRBJ2-5,TRBV6-5,CASSRGNQETQYF,TGTGCCAGCAGTAGGGGGAACCAAGAGACCCAGTACTTC
once,.,TRBJ1-6,TRBV7-3,CASGSSYNSPLHF,TGTGCCAGCGGGAGCTCCTATAATTCACCCCTCCACTTT
once,TRBD1,TRBJ2-7,TRBV9,CASSVGRDRGSEQYF,TGTGCCAGCAGCGTCGGGCGGGACAGGGGGAGCGAGCAGTACTTC
.,TRBD1,TRBJ1-1,TRBV5-4,CASSYRDRGWSNTEAFF,TGTGCCAGCAGCTACCGGGACAGGGGTTGGTCCAACACTGAAGCTTTCTTT
few,TRBD1,TRBJ1-4,TRBV6-5,CASSKSRDSNEKLFF,TGTGCCAGCAGTAAGAGCCGGGACAGCAATGAAAAACTGTTTTTT
.,TRBD2,TRBJ2-7,TRBV27,CASSTRTSGSLEQYF,TGTGCCAGCAGTACCCGGACTAGCGGGAGTCTCGAGCAGTACTTC
.,TRBD1,TRBJ2-5,TRBV4-2,CASSYPGQQETQYF,TGTGCCAGCAGCTATCCGGGACAGCAAGAGACCCAGTACTTC
.,TRBD2,TRBJ2-7,TRBV28,CASCTSGSRYEQYF,TGTGCCAGCTGTACTAGCGGGAGCCGGTACGAGCAGTACTTC
.,TRBD2,TRBJ2-7,TRBV27,CASSTSGGSYEQYF,TGTGCCAGCAGTACTAGCGGGGGCTCCTACGAGCAGTACTTC
.,.,TRBJ2-3,TRBV5-5,CASSQSTDTQYF,TGTGCCAGCAGCCAAAGCACAGATACGCAGTATTTT
.,.,TRBJ1-1,TRBV6-1,CASRGRDGDFTEAFF,TGTGCCAGCAGGGGGAGGGACGGAGATTTCACTGAAGCTTTCTTT
.,.,TRBJ2-5,TRBV6-1,CASRDGTPGKTQYF,TGTGCCAGCAGGGATGGGACTCCCGGAAAGACCCAGTACTTC
.,.,TRBJ1-4,TRBV6-5,CASSYAGVNEKLFF,TGTGCCAGCAGTTACGCGGGGGTTAATGAAAAACTGTTTTTT
.,TRBD1,TRBJ1-2,TRBV28,CASSIQGAGYGYTF,TGTGCCAGCAGCATCCAGGGGGCCGGCTATGGCTACACCTTC
.,TRBD1,TRBJ1-5,TRBV28,CASSLWAGQGKNQPQHF,TGTGCCAGCAGTTTATGGGCTGGACAGGGCAAAAATCAGCCCCAGCATTTT
.,TRBD1,TRBJ1-2,TRBV5-4,CASSSRTGPYGYTF,TGTGCCAGCAGTTCCCGGACAGGGCCCTATGGCTACACCTTC
.,.,TRBJ2-7,TRBV5-4,CASSLGGEAKSYF,TGTGCCAGCAGCTTGGGGGGGGAGGCGAAGTCGTACTTC
.,TRBD2,TRBJ2-1,TRBV15,CATSRDNSGGHNEQFF,TGTGCCACCAGCAGAGATAACAGCGGGGGTCACAATGAGCAGTTCTTC
.,.,TRBJ1-5,TRBV11-2,CASSFQGSDQPQHF,TGTGCCAGCAGCTTCCAGGGTTCGGATCAGCCCCAGCATTTT
.,.,TRBJ1-2,TRBV5-4,CASSLQGANYGYTF,TGTGCCAGCAGCTTACAGGGAGCTAACTATGGCTACACCTTC
.,TRBD1,TRBJ1-5,TRBV19,CASSSDRGSNQPQHF,TGTGCCAGTAGTTCTGACAGGGGCTCGAATCAGCCCCAGCATTTT